This is a list of T cell receptor beta chains from one sample in a study of cytomegalovirus exposure and HLA in healthy donors. Produced via immunoSEQ multiplex PCR; TCRdb's table is partial and in-frame only. The sample holds roughly 140,000 clones, 76% seen once. The sequenced sample was PBMCs. The source of these receptors is a woman aged 40 to 55 in good health and CMV-seronegative. The CDR3 runs from the conserved cysteine through the conserved F or W. D genes are given only for firm matches. Clone sizes are given selectively: once, few, many, or a class where the clone is expanded.

>TRBV5-4|few|TRBD1|TRBJ1-2
TGTGCCAGCAGCTTGGGGACAGGGGGGCGCAACTATGGCTACACCTTC
CASSLGTGGRNYGYTF
>TRBV9|NA|NA|TRBJ1-3
TGTGCCAGCAGCGTGGCAGGGGTCGGAAACACCATATATTTT
CASSVAGVGNTIYF
>TRBV11-2|NA|TRBD2|TRBJ2-5
TGTGCCAGCCGGCGGGAGGCGAGCCCTCAAGAGACCCAGTACTTC
CASRREASPQETQYF
>TRBV25-1|NA|NA|TRBJ1-3
TGTGCCAGCAGCTTCCAGGGGACGGGAAACACCATATATTTT
CASSFQGTGNTIYF
>TRBV29-1|NA|TRBD1|TRBJ1-2
TGCAGCGTGAAGCCCGGGACAGGAAACTATGGCTACACCTTC
CSVKPGTGNYGYTF
>TRBV28|NA|NA|TRBJ1-1
TGTGCCAGCAGTAGATGGCAGACTGAAGCTTTCTTT
CASSRWQTEAFF
>TRBV27|NA|NA|TRBJ2-1
TGTGCCAGCAGTTTCCGGGACTGGAACTACAATGAGCAGTTCTTC
CASSFRDWNYNEQFF
>TRBV7-9|NA|NA|TRBJ2-7
TGTTCCAGCAGCTATAGCCCGTACGAGCAGTACTTC
CSSSYSPYEQYF
>TRBV27|few|NA|TRBJ1-2
TGTGCCAGCAGTTTTATCCAGGGGCAAAGCTACACCTTC
CASSFIQGQSYTF
>TRBV2|few|NA|TRBJ2-1
TGTGCCAGCAGCGTCTGGGGGCACAATGAGCAGTTCTTC
CASSVWGHNEQFF
>TRBV6-1|NA|TRBD2|TRBJ2-2
TGTGCCAGCAGTGAATTGAGACGGGCGGGGGACACCGGGGAGCTGTTTTTT
CASSELRRAGDTGELFF
>TRBV5-8|few|NA|TRBJ2-7
TGTGCCAGCAGCTTCCGGGGCGAGCAGTACTTC
CASSFRGEQYF
>TRBV4-2|NA|TRBD1|TRBJ1-1
TGTGCCAGCAGCCAGGGGACAGGGGGAAACACTGAAGCTTTCTTT
CASSQGTGGNTEAFF
>TRBV5-1|NA|NA|TRBJ2-2
TGCGCCAGCAGCCAGGGGAACACCGGGGAGCTGTTTTTT
CASSQGNTGELFF
>TRBV5-1|NA|NA|TRBJ1-1
TGCGCCAGCAGCTTGGACGGAGGATTGAACACTGAAGCTTTCTTT
CASSLDGGLNTEAFF
>TRBV2|NA|TRBD1|TRBJ2-2
TGTGCCAGCAGTCCAACCGGGACAGGGGAATGGGGGGAGCTGTTTTTT
CASSPTGTGEWGELFF
>TRBV27|NA|TRBD1|TRBJ2-7
TGTGCCAGCAACCTGGGGACAGGGGTCGCCCCCCGCTACGAGCAGTACTTC
CASNLGTGVAPRYEQYF
>TRBV11-2|NA|TRBD1|TRBJ1-1
TGTGCCAGCACCATGACAGGGATCACTGAAGCTTTCTTT
CASTMTGITEAFF
>TRBV6-1|NA|TRBD1|TRBJ1-5
TGTGCCAGCAGTGGACAGGGTTTCAGCAATCAGCCCCAGCATTTT
CASSGQGFSNQPQHF
>TRBV5-6|few|TRBD1|TRBJ1-4
TGTGCCAGCAGCAAACGGACAGGGGGTAATGAAAAACTGTTTTTT
CASSKRTGGNEKLFF
>TRBV10-2|NA|TRBD1|TRBJ1-1
TGCGCCAGTATAAAGGGGGCTCTAGAGAACACTGAAGCTTTCTTT
CASIKGALENTEAFF
>TRBV28|NA|NA|TRBJ1-6
TGTGCCAGCAGCTCAGGGAGGTTCTCCTATAATTCACCCCTCCACTTT
CASSSGRFSYNSPLHF